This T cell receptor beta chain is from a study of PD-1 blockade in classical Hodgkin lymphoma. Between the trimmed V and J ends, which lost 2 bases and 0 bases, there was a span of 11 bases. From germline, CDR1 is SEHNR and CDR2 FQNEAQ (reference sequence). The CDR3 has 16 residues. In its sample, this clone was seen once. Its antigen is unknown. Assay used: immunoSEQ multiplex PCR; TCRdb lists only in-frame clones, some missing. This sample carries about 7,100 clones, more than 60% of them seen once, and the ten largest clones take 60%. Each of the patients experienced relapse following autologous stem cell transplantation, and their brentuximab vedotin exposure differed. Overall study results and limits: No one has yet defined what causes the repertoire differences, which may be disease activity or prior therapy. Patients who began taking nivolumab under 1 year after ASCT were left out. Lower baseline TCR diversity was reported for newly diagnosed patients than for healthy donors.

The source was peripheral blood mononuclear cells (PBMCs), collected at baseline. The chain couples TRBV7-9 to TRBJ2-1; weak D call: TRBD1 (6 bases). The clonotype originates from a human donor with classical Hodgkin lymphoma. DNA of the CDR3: TGTGCCAGCAGCTTACTCGGGACATACTCCTACAATGAGCAGTTCTTC. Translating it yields CASSLLGTYSYNEQFF. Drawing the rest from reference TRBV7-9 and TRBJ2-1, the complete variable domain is DTGVSQNPRHKITKRGQNVTFRCDPISEHNRLYWYRQTLGQGPEFLTYFQNEAQLEKSRLLSDRFSAERPKGSFSTLEIQRTEQGDSAMYLCASSLLGTYSYNEQFFGPGTRLTVL.